These 8 T cell receptor beta chains came from one sample sequenced in a study of cytomegalovirus exposure and HLA in healthy donors. Primers included in the PCR were 60 Vbeta and 13 Jbeta primers. Profiling relied on immunoSEQ multiplex PCR, and the TCRdb table lists in-frame clones only, not all of them. The table lists 65,000 to 95,000 clones, roughly four fifths of them singletons. Source material: PBMCs. All receptors derive from a human donor in good health.

CDR3 amino acids: CATDRGGNTEAFF. In DNA form, the CDR3 reads TGTGCCACCGATCGGGGGGGAAACACTGAAGCTTTCTTT. The J gene is TRBJ1-1, the V gene TRBV15; TRBD1 is a possible D gene (5 bases). The CDR3 has 13 residues. V lost 8 bases and J lost 2, with 12 bases in between. Germline CDR1 is LNHNV and CDR2 is YYDKDF (reference sequence).

The J gene is TRBJ1-5, the V gene TRBV6-6; possible D gene TRBD1, 6 bases. CDR1 is MNHNY and CDR2 is SVGAGI in the germline V gene (reference sequence). The CDR3 has 14 residues. The V end was cut by 6 bases, the J end by 4 bases, with 13 bases between. The CDR3 spells CASSPDRPNQPQHF. CDR3 nucleotides: TGTGCCAGCAGCCCAGACAGGCCTAATCAGCCCCAGCATTTT.

The CDR3, as DNA: TGTGCCAGCAGACCGGGACAGGGGGCCAACGGAGAGACCCAGTACTTC. This sequence encodes CASRPGQGANGETQYF. This chain joins TRBV14 and TRBJ2-5; 12 positions match TRBD1. Germline CDR1 reads SGHDN; CDR2 reads FVKESK. CDR3 length equals 16 residues. V trimming: 6 bases; J trimming: 4 bases; junction bases outside the gene matches: 9. Using reference TRBV14 and TRBJ2-5 for the parts outside the CDR3, the full variable domain is EAGVTQFPSHSVIEKGQTVTLRCDPISGHDNLYWYRRVMGKEIKFLLHFVKESKQDESGMPNNRFLAERTGGTYSTLKVQPAELEDSGVYFCASRPGQGANGETQYFGPGTRLLVL.

The gene calls are TRBV1 and TRBJ2-5; the table calls TRBD2, which could not be checked here. TRBV1 is shown as a pseudogene. The CDR3 is 14 amino acids. The CDR3 here is CTSSQAGDLETQYF. CDR3 nucleotide sequence: TGCACCAGCAGCCAAGCGGGAGACCTAGAGACCCAGTACTTC.

The chain employs TRBV30 and TRBJ2-3; D may be TRBD2 (6 bases). The length of the CDR3 is 12 residues. V gave up 4 bases and J gave up 5 bases, with 10 bases separating them. Germline V gene sequence: CDR1 GTSNPN, CDR2 SVGIG (reference sequence). The CDR3 nucleotides are TGTGCCTGGACCCCAGCGGGAGATACGCAGTATTTT. This codes for CAWTPAGDTQYF.

V is TRBV7-9 and J is TRBJ2-1, with TRBD2 as a possible D gene (5 bases). The germline V gene encodes CDR1 SEHNR and CDR2 FQNEAQ (reference sequence). The V end was cut by 5 bases, the J end by 0 bases, with 11 bases between. The CDR3 is made up of 15 amino acids. In nucleotides, the CDR3 is TGTGCCAGCAGCCCCAGCGGACGCTCCTACAATGAGCAGTTCTTC. Translating gives CASSPSGRSYNEQFF.

V usage is TRBV28 and J usage is TRBJ1-2; 9 bases line up with TRBD1. Germline CDR1 MDHEN, CDR2 SYDVKM. This CDR3 has 16 residues. The V segment lost 2 bases and the J segment 4 bases; nucleotides outside the gene matches: 8. The CDR3 spells CASSLNRGRVGYGYTF. In nucleotides, the CDR3 is TGTGCCAGCAGTTTAAACAGGGGGCGCGTCGGCTATGGCTACACCTTC.

This chain joins TRBV7-2 and TRBJ2-1, with D perhaps TRBD2 (6 bases). Looked up from germline, CDR1 is SGHTA and CDR2 is FQGNSA. CDR3 length equals 11 residues. Trimming left V 8 bases short and J 7 bases short, with 9 bases between. CDR3 region: CASRGGNEQFF. CDR3 DNA: TGTGCCAGCCGTGGGGGGAATGAGCAGTTCTTC.